This TCR beta chain was sequenced in a study of CD8 T cells in ankylosing spondylitis. Quantitative 5'-RACE was performed with molecular barcodes, and it yielded the TCR beta libraries. TCRdb reprocessed the 5' RACE reads via MiXCR and lists one record per CDR3 protein. The sample carries more than 200,000 distinct CDR3 sequences, about 24% recorded once. This CDR3 contains 16 residues. Germline loops: CDR1 MNHNS, CDR2 SASEGT. V lost 6 bases and J lost 5; bases outside the gene matches: 11. This clonotype has a handful of counts. Its antigen is undetermined. General study findings and limits: Reactive arthritis synovial fluid and blood were previously reported to contain some motif variants. The authors reported significant enrichment of disease-linked clones in matched ankylosing spondylitis synovial fluid.

This sequence was found in a male donor with ankylosing spondylitis or in good health (not recorded which). The genes are TRBV6-1 and TRBJ2-1, with 9 bases aligning to TRBD1. Sequencing was carried out using blood, either unsorted or a sorted T cell fraction (not recorded which). DNA for the CDR3: TGTGCCAGCAGATCGATCGGGACAGGGAGAAACAATGAGCAGTTCTTC. Translation: CASRSIGTGRNNEQFF.